The clone carrying this T cell receptor beta chain was seen a handful of times. The data were taken from a study of blood T cell repertoires in COVID-19. Study at large: From the United States, Italy and Spain came samples of acute and convalescent COVID-19. From T cells, B-cell-depleted T cells, or PBMCs came the material, which was cDNA or gDNA.

With 2 bases removed from V and 2 bases from J, the gap between germline ends came to 14 bases. This CDR3 spans 16 amino acids. The germline CDR1 and CDR2 sequences are SGHKS and YYEKEE (reference sequence). In the source study's methods: Quantification of nucleated cells was approximated via reference gene primer amplification. TCRdb's table, derived via immunoSEQ multiplex PCR, lists solely in-frame clones and lacks some. V and J calls and clone size follow that table, whereas D and trimming were derived from the DNA. The profile covers around 150,000 clones, with more than 75% appearing a single time and 2% to 3% taken by the ten largest.

Sequencing was carried out using peripheral blood. The receptor was derived from a man aged 18 to 29 with acute or convalescent COVID-19. The chain joins TRBV5-5 to TRBJ2-1; TRBD1 is a possible D gene (5 bases). The CDR3 DNA is TGTGCCAGCAGCTTAAGGCAGGGCTATCCCTACAATGAGCAGTTCTTC. Translation gives CASSLRQGYPYNEQFF.